This T cell receptor beta chain was sequenced in a study of T-cell reconstitution after alpha-beta-depleted transplantation in children. Trimming left V 3 bases short and J 4 bases short, with 14 bases between. CDR3 size: 15 residues. The germline CDR1 and CDR2 sequences are MNHEY and SVGAGI. Regarding the study as a whole: There were some patients whose high TCRbeta diversity at day 60 came from surviving recipient T cells and thymic progenitors. Once a year had passed after transplant, T-cell counts and diversity came mostly from newly produced T cells. Roughly two months post-transplant, alpha-beta T cells reportedly originated from several hundred graft clones that had expanded.

This clonotype was counted at least ten times. The antigen is not known. Researchers prepared the TCRbeta library using unique molecular identifiers, the study reports. TCRdb passed the PCR reads through MiXCR, listing each CDR3 protein once. The table records roughly 790,000 distinct CDR3 sequences, around 17% of them present only once. The material was PBMCs, mostly from graft donor cells, obtained 360 days after TCRalphabeta/CD19-depleted stem cell transplant. The receptor was derived from a male patient under 18 who had a stem cell transplant for acute lymphoblastic leukemia, so the T cells may come from the graft donor. The chain couples TRBV6-5 to TRBJ2-3; weak D call: TRBD2 (5 bases). The CDR3 reads CASSYSLGVPDTQYF. Written as DNA, the CDR3 is TGTGCCAGCAGTTATAGCCTCGGGGTCCCAGATACGCAGTATTTT.